Listed below are T cell receptor beta chains from one sample, sequenced in a study of blood T cells in healthy people across ages. TCRdb fed the 5' RACE reads into MiXCR, producing one record per CDR3 protein. Here the sample spans fewer than 900,000 distinct CDR3 sequences, about 52% being singletons. What was sequenced was blood. The receptors derive from an older woman in good health. Each CDR3 is given with its conserved first and last residue.

>TRBV7-2|TRBJ2-5
CASSFNPGKETQYF
>TRBV20-1|.
CSARPPTSSVYNEQYF
>TRBV6-2/TRBV6-3|TRBJ1-1
CASSRQGRGAFF
>TRBV20-1|TRBJ1-3
CSARSSGNTIYF
>TRBV7-2|TRBJ2-5
CASSYQRGQETQYF
>TRBV7-9|TRBJ1-1
CASSLLVDTEAFF
>TRBV12-3/TRBV12-4|.
CASSYPPTSGSFDEQYF
>TRBV7-8|TRBJ1-1
CASSHREAGGAGTEAFF
>TRBV28|TRBJ2-2
CASRLVPRQSNTGELFF
>TRBV7-2|TRBJ2-1
CASSFSPGQGSHEQFF
>TRBV20-1|TRBJ2-3
CSATQVGGSTDTQYF